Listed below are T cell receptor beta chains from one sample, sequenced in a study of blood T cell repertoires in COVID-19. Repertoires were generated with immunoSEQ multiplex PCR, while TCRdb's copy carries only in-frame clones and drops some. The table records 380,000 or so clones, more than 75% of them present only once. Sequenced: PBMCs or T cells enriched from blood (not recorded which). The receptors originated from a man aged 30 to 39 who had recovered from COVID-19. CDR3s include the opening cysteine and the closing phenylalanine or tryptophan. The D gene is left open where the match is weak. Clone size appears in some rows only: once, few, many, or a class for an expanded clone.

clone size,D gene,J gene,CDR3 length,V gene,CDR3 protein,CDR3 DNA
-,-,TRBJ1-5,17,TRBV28,CASRPTGVRVSNQPQHF,TGTGCCAGCAGACCCACGGGGGTTCGGGTCTCCAATCAGCCCCAGCATTTT
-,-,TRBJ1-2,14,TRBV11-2,CASSLGVGAYGYTF,TGTGCCAGCAGCTTAGGAGTAGGGGCTTATGGCTACACCTTC
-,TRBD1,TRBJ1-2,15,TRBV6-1,CASSEFLGQGYGYTF,TGTGCCAGCAGTGAATTTCTTGGACAGGGCTATGGCTACACCTTC
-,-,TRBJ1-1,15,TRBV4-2,CASSQVEVMNTEAFF,TGTGCCAGCAGCCAAGTCGAGGTCATGAACACTGAAGCTTTCTTT
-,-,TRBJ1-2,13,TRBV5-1,CASSAYGVDGYTF,TGCGCCAGCAGCGCGTACGGAGTGGATGGCTACACCTTC
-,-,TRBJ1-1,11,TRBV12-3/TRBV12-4,CASSLIGAAFF,TGTGCCAGCAGTTTAATAGGGGCGGCTTTCTTT
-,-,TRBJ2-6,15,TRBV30,CAWSRRSSGANVLTF,TGTGCCTGGAGCCGACGGAGCTCTGGGGCCAACGTCCTGACTTTC
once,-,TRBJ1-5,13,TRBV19,CASSRGAGQPQHF,TGTGCCAGTAGTCGGGGGGCCGGTCAGCCCCAGCATTTT
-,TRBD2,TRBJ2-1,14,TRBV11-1,CASSLRLASNEQFF,TGTGCCAGCAGCTTAAGACTAGCGTCCAATGAGCAGTTCTTC
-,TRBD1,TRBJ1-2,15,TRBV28,CASTPPGQSYVGYTF,TGTGCCAGCACTCCCCCGGGACAGAGTTATGTGGGCTACACCTTC
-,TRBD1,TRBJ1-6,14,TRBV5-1,CASTLAGGFSPLHF,TGCGCCAGCACCCTAGCAGGGGGCTTCTCACCCCTCCACTTT
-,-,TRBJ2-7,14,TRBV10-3,CAIRTASGFSEQYF,TGTGCCATCCGGACAGCTTCGGGTTTCTCCGAGCAGTACTTC
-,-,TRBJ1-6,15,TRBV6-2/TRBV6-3,CASSRTGTRNSPLHF,TGTGCCAGCAGTCGTACAGGGACCCGAAATTCACCCCTCCACTTT
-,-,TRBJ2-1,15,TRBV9,CASSPGGWRYNEQFF,TGTGCCAGCAGCCCGGGGGGCTGGCGATACAATGAGCAGTTCTTC
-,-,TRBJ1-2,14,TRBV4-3,CASSQEQGGYGYTF,TGCGCCAGCAGCCAGGAACAGGGCGGCTATGGCTACACCTTC
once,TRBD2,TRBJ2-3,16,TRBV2,CATGLAGGFSTDTQYF,TGTGCCACGGGACTAGCGGGGGGGTTTAGCACAGATACGCAGTATTTT
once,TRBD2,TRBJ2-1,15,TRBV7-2,CASSPTSGGQNPQFF,TGTGCCAGCAGCCCCACTAGCGGGGGCCAGAACCCGCAGTTCTTC
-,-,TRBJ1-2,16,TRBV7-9,CASSLGQGGANYGYTF,TGTGCCAGCAGCTTAGGGCAGGGAGGCGCTAACTATGGCTACACCTTC
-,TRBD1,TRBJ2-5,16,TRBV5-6,CASSPRRDRVEGTQYF,TGTGCCAGCAGCCCGAGGAGGGACAGGGTGGAAGGAACCCAGTACTTC
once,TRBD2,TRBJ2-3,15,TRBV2,CASAMEAGGLDTQYF,TGTGCCAGCGCTATGGAAGCGGGGGGGCTAGATACGCAGTATTTT
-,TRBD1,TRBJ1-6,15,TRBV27,CASSLDRAIGSPLHF,TGTGCCAGCAGTTTAGACAGGGCTATCGGTTCACCCCTCCACTTT
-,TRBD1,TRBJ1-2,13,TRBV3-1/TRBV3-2,CASSPGQGEGYTF,TGTGCCAGCAGCCCGGGGCAGGGGGAAGGCTACACCTTC
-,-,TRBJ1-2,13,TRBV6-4,CASSEGQHYGYTF,TGTGCCAGCAGTGAAGGACAGCACTATGGCTACACCTTC
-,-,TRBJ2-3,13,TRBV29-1,CSVDSGSTDTQYF,TGCAGCGTTGACAGCGGGAGCACAGATACGCAGTATTTT
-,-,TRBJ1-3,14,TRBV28,CASSPQGLGNTIYF,TGTGCCAGCAGCCCCCAGGGGCTTGGAAACACCATATATTTT
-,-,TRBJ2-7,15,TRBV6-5,CASSLKGSTPYEQYF,TGTGCCAGCAGCCTAAAGGGGTCCACCCCCTACGAGCAGTACTTC
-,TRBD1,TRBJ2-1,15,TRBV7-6,CASSLVTGGYNEQFF,TGTGCCAGCAGCTTAGTTACAGGGGGCTACAATGAGCAGTTCTTC